Presented here are 13 T cell receptor beta chains from one specimen sequenced in a study of metastatic and nonmetastatic thyroid tumors. Until they underwent thyroid surgery, no patient had received any treatment. TCRdb re-called clones via MiXCR from the PCR reads. The repertoire includes some 30,000 clones, roughly a fifth of them detected once, and approximately 8.2% sits in the top ten. The source material was blood. The origin of the receptors is a female donor with papillary thyroid cancer or a benign thyroid nodule (not recorded which). Some clones in this sample may be carry-over from other donors' samples.

Sample share makes this clone large. The rearrangement links TRBV15 to TRBJ2-3, with D possibly called TRBD1 or TRBD2 (6 bases each). The CDR3 is made up of 15 amino acids. The V and J ends lost 3 bases and 2 bases respectively, with 12 bases between them. CDR1 and CDR2 from the germline V gene are LNHNV and YYDKDF (reference sequence). CDR3 protein: CATSSGGGDTDTQYF. The CDR3 DNA reads TGTGCCACCAGCAGTGGAGGGGGTGACACAGATACGCAGTATTTT.

The chain uses TRBV11-2 and TRBJ2-7; no definite D call. The CDR3 runs to 13 residues. Germline V gives CDR1 SGHAT, CDR2 FQNNGV. The V gene lost 1 base and the J gene lost 3 bases, with 7 bases spanning the gap. For the CDR3, the DNA is TGTGCCAGCAGCTTAGGCGGCGGCTACGAGCAGTACTTC. This codes for CASSLGGGYEQYF.

The chain uses TRBV30 and TRBJ1-5; 7 positions match TRBD1. This CDR3 spans 13 amino acids. Germline loops: CDR1 GTSNPN, CDR2 SVGIG (reference sequence). Trimming cost V 5 bases and J 2 bases; bases outside gene matches: 3. CDR3 DNA: TGTGCCTGGGCCGGACAGGGCAATCAGCCCCAGCATTTT. Translation gives CAWAGQGNQPQHF. Combining the CDR3 with reference TRBV30 and TRBJ1-5 gives the whole variable domain SQTIHQWPATLVQPVGSPLSLECTVEGTSNPNLYWYRQAAGRGLQLLFYSVGIGQISSEVPQNLSASRPQDRQFILSSKKLLLSDSGFYLCAWAGQGNQPQHFGDGTRLSIL.

By sample share, this clone is medium-sized (0.01 to 0.1%). The rearrangement joins TRBV4-1 to TRBJ1-6; D may be TRBD1 (5 bases). The germline V gene encodes CDR1 MGHRA and CDR2 YSYEKL. The CDR3 is 17 residues long. V was cut by 0 bases and J by 7 bases, with 16 bases left in between. The CDR3 DNA is TGCGCCAGCAGCCAAGATCGGGGGTCAGCGAGGAATTCACCCCTCCACTTT. Translating it yields CASSQDRGSARNSPLHF.

The CDR3 nucleotides are TGTGCCAGCAGCTTAGAACTAGCGGGGGGGGAGTCCTACAATGAGCAGTTCTTC. It is translated as CASSLELAGGESYNEQFF. The chain employs TRBV11-2 and TRBJ2-1; 13 bases are a match to TRBD2. Germline CDR1 is SGHAT and CDR2 is FQNNGV. This CDR3 comprises 18 residues. Trimming cost V 0 bases and J 1 base; bases outside gene matches: 3.

This clone rates as medium-sized (0.01 to 0.1%). V gene TRBV6-2 or TRBV6-3 combines with J gene TRBJ2-7; the match to TRBD2 covers 8 bases. From germline, CDR1 is MNHEY and CDR2 SVGEGT. The V and J ends lost 2 bases and 2 bases, in that order; junction bases with no gene match: 11. This CDR3 has 17 residues. CDR3 bases: TGTGCCAGCAGTTACCTACCGACGGGAGGGCTTCCCTACGAGCAGTACTTC. Protein: CASSYLPTGGLPYEQYF.

This chain links TRBV3-1 with TRBJ2-7, with D hard to call. CDR3 size: 12 residues. V was cut by 6 bases and J by 3 bases, with 9 bases left in between. Germline V CDR1 and CDR2: LGHDT, YNNKEL (reference sequence). The CDR3 sequence: CASSLTFYEQYF. The CDR3 DNA reads as TGTGCCAGCAGTTTGACTTTCTACGAGCAGTACTTC.

This clone occurred many times. The chain combines TRBV19 with TRBJ1-5; possible D gene TRBD1, 5 bases. The CDR3 loop spans 13 amino acids. The V and J ends lost 3 bases and 11 bases respectively, with 14 bases between them. Germline V CDR1 and CDR2: LNHDA, SQIVND (reference sequence). The CDR3 is CASSIEGTRAQHF. In DNA form, the CDR3 reads TGTGCCAGTAGTATCGAGGGGACGAGGGCCCAGCATTTT.

This sequence joins TRBV6-1 and TRBJ1-6; D may be TRBD1 (6 bases). The CDR3 spans 13 residues. Germline V gene data show CDR1 as MNHNS and CDR2 as SASEGT. The CDR3 bases are TGTGCAACAGCAAGTACAGGGAATTCACCCCTCCACTTT. Its protein is CATASTGNSPLHF.

This clone was counted many times. V is TRBV5-1 and J is TRBJ1-1; tentative D call: TRBD1 (5 bases). CDR3 size: 15 residues. From germline, CDR1 is SGHRS and CDR2 YFSETQ. V lost 4 bases and J 6 bases, leaving 19 bases between the germline ends. CDR3 region: CASSPEGLGLAEAFF. The CDR3 DNA is TGCGCCAGCAGCCCGGAGGGGCTTGGATTGGCTGAAGCTTTCTTT.

This clone was detected ten times or more. The chain carries TRBV6-5 and TRBJ1-2; 9 bases fit TRBD1. V dropped 2 bases and J dropped 8; count of bases not matched to a gene: 9. The CDR3 has 15 residues. Germline V CDR1 and CDR2: MNHEY, SVGAGI. The CDR3 bases are TGTGCCAGCAGTTACCAGGGACAGGGCATGGAGGGCTACACCTTC. It codes for CASSYQGQGMEGYTF.

This clone has at least ten counts. Written as DNA, the CDR3 is TGTGCCAGCAGTTTCGCCCGAAACATTCAGTACTTC. It codes for CASSFARNIQYF. The chain employs TRBV6-1 and TRBJ2-4; D remains unclear. Germline CDR1 MNHNS, CDR2 SASEGT. V was shortened by 5 bases and J by 6 bases, with 8 bases between the two germline ends. The CDR3 extends over 12 amino acids.

The rearrangement uses TRBV20-1 and TRBJ2-7, with TRBD2 as a possible D gene (6 bases). Germline-derived CDR1 and CDR2 are DFQATT and SNEGSKA (reference sequence). The CDR3 contains 12 residues. The V and J ends lost 3 bases and 4 bases respectively, with 10 bases between them. CDR3 coding DNA: TGCAGTGCTAGGTCTCGGGGGTACGAGCAGTACTTC. Protein sequence: CSARSRGYEQYF.